The 30 T cell receptor beta chains given below trace back to one sample, sequenced in a study of T cell responses to AZD1222 COVID-19 vaccine. The assay was immunoSEQ multiplex PCR, and TCRdb's table has in-frame clones only and misses some. The table has about 150,000 clones, roughly nine tenths seen once. Sample: peripheral blood, taken 28 days after the second AZD1222 dose. All receptors derive from an adult who received the AZD1222 COVID-19 vaccine.

The chain combines TRBV6-4 with TRBJ2-2, with D possibly matching TRBD1 (6 bases). Germline assignment: CDR1 MRHNA and CDR2 SNTAGT. This CDR3 comprises 13 residues. With 5 bases removed from V and 6 bases from J, the gap between germline ends came to 10 bases. This CDR3 reads CASSTSGAGELFF. The CDR3 DNA reads as TGTGCCAGCAGTACCTCAGGGGCCGGGGAGCTGTTTTTT.

This sequence joins TRBV18 and TRBJ2-7; D uncertain. Looked up from germline, CDR1 is KGHSH and CDR2 is LQKENI. This CDR3 region has 14 residues. V lost 2 bases and J lost 1, with 9 bases in between. The CDR3, as DNA: TGTGCCAGCTCACCAATCGGCAAATCCTACGAGCAGTACTTC. This translates into CASSPIGKSYEQYF.

This chain joins TRBV28 and TRBJ2-3; no clear D gene. CDR3 length equals 12 residues. V lost 7 bases, J lost 9 bases, and 14 bases lay in between. Looked up from germline, CDR1 is MDHEN and CDR2 is SYDVKM. The CDR3 protein is CASTPQSPTQYF. In nucleotides, the CDR3 is TGTGCCAGCACCCCACAGAGTCCCACGCAGTATTTT.

The chain uses TRBV19 and TRBJ2-1; 8 nucleotides match TRBD2. V trimming: 6 bases; J trimming: 0 bases; junction bases outside the gene matches: 4. CDR1 is LNHDA and CDR2 is SQIVND in the germline V gene (reference sequence). The CDR3 has 15 amino acids. In DNA form, the CDR3 reads TGTGCCAGTAGCGATAGCGGGAACTCCTACAATGAGCAGTTCTTC. Translation gives CASSDSGNSYNEQFF.

The chain joins TRBV27 to TRBJ1-2; weak D call: TRBD1 (5 bases). The V end lost 7 bases, the J end lost 8 bases, and 17 bases lay between the germline ends. CDR3 length: 13 amino acids. Germline V lookup: CDR1 MNHEY, CDR2 SMNVEV (reference sequence). The CDR3 loop is CASTPGRGQGYTF. The CDR3 nucleotides read TGTGCCAGCACCCCCGGACGGGGCCAGGGCTACACCTTC.

This clone was seen a handful of times. CDR3 amino acids: CASSTGQSSYEQYF. CDR3 nucleotides: TGCGCCAGCAGCACCGGACAGAGCTCCTACGAGCAGTACTTC. V is TRBV5-1 and J is TRBJ2-7; weak D call: TRBD1 (6 bases). V was shortened by 4 bases and J by 0 bases, with 11 bases between the two germline ends. The length of the CDR3 is 14 residues. Germline values: CDR1 SGHRS, CDR2 YFSETQ.

The chain recombines TRBV4-2 with TRBJ1-2; 9 bases fit TRBD1. The CDR3 consists of 16 residues. CDR1 and CDR2 (germline): LGHNA, YNFKEQ. The trim removed 4 bases at V and 4 bases at J, leaving 10 bases unmatched. CDR3 coding DNA: TGTGCCAGCAGCCCCCCCGGGACAGGGACAGGCTATGGCTACACCTTC. Translating it yields CASSPPGTGTGYGYTF.

V usage is TRBV10-3 and J usage is TRBJ1-1; 10 nucleotides agree with TRBD1. Germline assignment: CDR1 ENHRY and CDR2 SYGVKD. J was trimmed by 3 bases and V by 6 bases; bases with no gene match: 7. The CDR3 consists of 15 residues. CDR3 in amino acids: CAIRQTGTGDTEAFF. The CDR3 DNA reads as TGTGCCATCAGACAGACCGGGACAGGGGACACTGAAGCTTTCTTT.

The V call is TRBV7-2, the J call TRBJ1-5; possibly TRBD1 for D (6 bases). The V and J ends lost 2 bases and 1 base respectively, with 12 bases between them. The length of the CDR3 is 16 residues. Germline V CDR1 and CDR2: SGHTA, FQGNSA. CDR3 sequence (DNA): TGTGCCAGCAGCTTATACAGGGTCCAGAGCAATCAGCCCCAGCATTTT. Protein product: CASSLYRVQSNQPQHF.

J is TRBJ2-3 and V is TRBV2; 8 bases fit TRBD2. This CDR3 has 16 residues. V lost 5 bases, J lost 4 bases, and 11 bases stayed unmatched. Germline CDR1 and CDR2: SNHLY and FYNNEI. The CDR3 sequence: CASSSGRAFSADTQYF. The CDR3 bases are TGTGCCAGCAGTTCCGGGAGGGCCTTTTCCGCAGATACGCAGTATTTT.

This chain links TRBV7-3 with TRBJ2-5; D unclear. The CDR3 consists of 13 residues. Germline CDR1 reads SGHTA; CDR2 reads FQGTGA. Deletions cut 1 base from V and 4 bases from J, with 7 bases between. CDR3 sequence: CASSLRPPETQYF. The CDR3 bases are TGTGCCAGCAGCTTAAGGCCTCCAGAGACCCAGTACTTC.

The chain is built from TRBV2 and TRBJ1-6, with D unclear. Trimming left V 3 bases short and J 0 bases short, with 9 bases between. The CDR3 length is 16 residues. Germline loops: CDR1 SNHLY, CDR2 FYNNEI. DNA of the CDR3: TGTGCCAGCAGTGACGGACTGAGCTCCTATAATTCACCCCTCCACTTT. Translated: CASSDGLSSYNSPLHF.

The chain joins TRBV27 to TRBJ2-1, with 11 bases fitting TRBD2. Unmatched junction bases numbered 3, after V lost 3 bases and J lost 8 bases. Germline V gene sequence: CDR1 MNHEY, CDR2 SMNVEV (reference sequence). This CDR3 comprises 14 residues. DNA for the CDR3: TGTGCCAGCAGTTTTAGCGGGGGGGCCGATGAGCAGTTCTTC. Protein sequence: CASSFSGGADEQFF.

The chain links TRBV28 to TRBJ1-6, with no clear D. V gave up 4 bases and J gave up 4 bases, with 8 bases separating them. Germline lookup yields CDR1 MDHEN and CDR2 SYDVKM. The CDR3 extends over 14 amino acids. The CDR3 spells CASSSGFYNSPLHF. Here the CDR3 DNA reads TGTGCCAGCAGTTCAGGTTTTTATAATTCACCCCTCCACTTT. The full variable domain, rest sourced from reference TRBV28 and TRBJ1-6, is DVKVTQSSRYLVKRTGEKVFLECVQDMDHENMFWYRQDPGLGLRLIYFSYDVKMKEKGDIPEGYSVSREKKERFSLILESASTNQTSMYLCASSSGFYNSPLHFGNGTRLTVT.

The chain combines TRBV6-5 with TRBJ1-1, with D unclear. Trimming removed 4 bases from V and 2 bases from J, with 11 bases in between. The CDR3 loop spans 14 amino acids. Germline V gene sequence: CDR1 MNHEY, CDR2 SVGAGI. The CDR3 DNA follows: TGTGCCAGCAGTTTATCATTCACTAACACTGAAGCTTTCTTT. Translation gives CASSLSFTNTEAFF.

This clone was recorded at least ten times. V usage is TRBV4-3 and J usage is TRBJ2-7; TRBD1 might be the D (5 bases). The CDR3 consists of 16 residues. Trimming cost V 0 bases and J 0 bases, with 12 bases left between them. CDR1 and CDR2 from the germline V gene are LGHNA and YSLEER. The chain's CDR3 is CASSQDRGSPSYEQYF. Written as DNA, the CDR3 is TGCGCCAGCAGCCAAGATAGGGGCAGTCCCTCCTACGAGCAGTACTTC.

CDR3 nucleotides: TGTGCCAGCAGTCCTCAGAACACTGAAGCTTTCTTT. This encodes CASSPQNTEAFF. The chain is built from TRBV2 and TRBJ1-1; no definite D call. The length of the CDR3 is 12 residues. CDR1 SNHLY and CDR2 FYNNEI come from the germline V gene. The V end lost 5 bases, the J end lost 1 base, and 5 bases lay between the germline ends.

This clone was seen more than once but under ten times. The chain uses TRBV2 and TRBJ2-1; D is perhaps TRBD2 (6 bases). V lost 8 bases and J lost 6, with 17 bases in between. In germline, CDR1 is SNHLY, CDR2 FYNNEI. The CDR3 consists of 14 residues. CDR3 in DNA: TGTGCCAGCGCGTTAGGGACTGGCACCAATGAGCAGTTCTTC. This encodes CASALGTGTNEQFF. The whole variable domain, filled in from reference TRBV2 and TRBJ2-1, reads EPEVTQTPSHQVTQMGQEVILRCVPISNHLYFYWYRQILGQKVEFLVSFYNNEISEKSEIFDDQFSVERPDGSNFTLKIRSTKLEDSAMYFCASALGTGTNEQFFGPGTRLTVL.

The chain is built from TRBV2 and TRBJ1-4; 7 bases map to TRBD1. V shed 3 bases, J shed 4 bases, and the junction held 2 bases outside the gene matches. Germline V gene data show CDR1 as SNHLY and CDR2 as FYNNEI. The CDR3 runs 14 residues. The CDR3 loop is CASSEGQLNEKLFF. CDR3 sequence (DNA): TGTGCCAGCAGTGAGGGACAGCTTAATGAAAAACTGTTTTTT.

The gene calls are TRBV3-1 (or the pseudogene TRBV3-2) and TRBJ2-5; the D is unclear. Trimming removed 5 bases at V and 1 base at J, with 11 bases between. The CDR3 consists of 14 residues. The germline CDR1 and CDR2 sequences are LGHDT and YNNKEL (reference sequence). The CDR3 sequence: CASSAADTQETQYF. The CDR3 DNA is TGTGCCAGCAGCGCGGCCGACACCCAAGAGACCCAGTACTTC.

The chain couples TRBV19 to TRBJ2-7, with unresolved D. The CDR3 length is 12 residues. Germline V CDR1 and CDR2: LNHDA, SQIVND (reference sequence). V lost 8 bases and J 3 bases, leaving 11 bases between the germline ends. This chain's CDR3 is CASSGRSYEQYF. In nucleotides, the CDR3 is TGTGCCAGTTCAGGCCGCAGCTACGAGCAGTACTTC.

The gene calls are TRBV6-1 and TRBJ1-2; tentatively, D is TRBD1 (6 bases). V dropped 3 bases and J dropped 7 bases, with 12 bases sitting between them. Germline lookup yields CDR1 MNHNS and CDR2 SASEGT. The CDR3 extends over 13 amino acids. The DNA for the CDR3 is TGTGCCAGCAGTGAGCAGGGGCCATCTGGCTACACCTTC. It is translated as CASSEQGPSGYTF.

The chain combines TRBV10-3 with TRBJ1-5, with unresolved D. This CDR3 is built from 14 residues. V dropped 2 bases and J dropped 5 bases, with 10 bases sitting between them. Germline CDR1 is ENHRY and CDR2 is SYGVKD. CDR3 in amino acids: CAISEGSSYQPQHF. The CDR3 coding sequence is TGTGCCATCAGTGAGGGCAGTTCATATCAGCCCCAGCATTTT.

This clone was found a few times. This chain connects TRBV27 to TRBJ2-6; D is possibly TRBD1 (6 bases). Trimming removed 6 bases at V and 3 bases at J, with 15 bases between. This CDR3 is 16 amino acids long. Germline V gene data show CDR1 as MNHEY and CDR2 as SMNVEV (reference sequence). In DNA, the CDR3 is TGTGCCAGCAGGAATACAGGGCCGAGTGGGGCCAACGTCCTGACTTTC. Translating gives CASRNTGPSGANVLTF.

The genes are TRBV12-3 or TRBV12-4 and TRBJ1-2; D is undetermined. There are 12 residues in the CDR3. V lost 3 bases and J lost 1, with 3 bases in between. CDR3 sequence reads: CASSLSNYGYTF. The DNA of the CDR3 is TGTGCCAGCAGTTTGAGTAACTATGGCTACACCTTC.

This chain links TRBV6-4 with TRBJ2-5; 9 positions agree with TRBD1. Germline CDR1 MRHNA, CDR2 SNTAGT. This CDR3 is built from 16 residues. The junction had 11 bases not matched to a gene; V was cut back by 8 bases and J by 1 base. CDR3: CASPVGDRVPQETQYF. The CDR3 DNA follows: TGTGCCAGCCCGGTAGGGGACAGGGTGCCCCAAGAGACCCAGTACTTC.

V usage is TRBV7-8 and J usage is TRBJ2-3; weak D call: TRBD2 (5 bases). V was pared by 5 bases and J by 9 bases, with 15 bases between. Germline V gives CDR1 SGHVS, CDR2 FQNEAQ. This CDR3 has 13 residues. The CDR3 reads CASSTRGGWTQYF. The CDR3, as DNA: TGTGCCAGCAGCACCCGAGGCGGGTGGACGCAGTATTTT.

The V gene is TRBV27, the J gene TRBJ1-3; 9 bases are a match to TRBD1. The CDR3 has 16 amino acids. Germline CDR1 and CDR2: MNHEY and SMNVEV (reference sequence). Trimming at V came to 2 bases and at J to 3 bases, leaving 5 bases not matched to a gene. This chain's CDR3 is CASSLKGTGFGNTIYF. The CDR3 bases are TGTGCCAGCAGTTTAAAGGGGACAGGGTTTGGAAACACCATATATTTT.

This clone appeared a single time. The chain has TRBV3-1 (or the pseudogene TRBV3-2) and TRBJ1-2; 8 bases agree with TRBD1. Unmatched junction bases numbered 4, after V lost 4 bases and J lost 0 bases. The CDR3 loop spans 15 amino acids. In germline, CDR1 is LGHDT, CDR2 YNNKEL (reference sequence). This CDR3 reads CASSPGQGPNYGYTF. CDR3 in DNA: TGTGCCAGCAGCCCCGGACAGGGCCCTAACTATGGCTACACCTTC.

V is TRBV4-2 and J is TRBJ2-5, with 8 bases that match TRBD1. The V and J ends lost 1 base and 2 bases, in that order; junction bases with no gene match: 18. This CDR3 region has 20 residues. The germline V gene encodes CDR1 LGHNA and CDR2 YNFKEQ. CDR3 in DNA: TGTGCCAGCAGCCAAGGCCCGTCTTTATCCGGGACAGGTTCTCAAGAGACCCAGTACTTC. Protein: CASSQGPSLSGTGSQETQYF.